This TCR beta chain was captured by sequencing in a study of regulatory T cells in long-lasting Graves disease. Study findings and constraints: Newly diagnosed disease favored TRBV20-1 and TRBJ2-1 over persistent disease.

Relying on iRepertoire HTBI primers and Arm-PCR of CDR3 regions, the team built TCR beta libraries. TCRdb itself ran the multiplex PCR reads through MiXCR, one entry per CDR3 protein. The sample holds about 220,000 distinct CDR3 sequences; less than 20% are singletons and the top ten take about an eighth. Germline values: CDR1 SNHLY, CDR2 FYNNEI. This CDR3 contains 16 residues. With 3 bases removed from V and 6 bases from J, the gap between germline ends came to 20 bases. A remark on this clonotype: Its antigen remains unknown.

The time point is: newly diagnosed GD, antithyroid drugs for less than 3 months. PBMCs were the source of the RNA used for TCR sequencing. In addition, the sample was reused for a study of T cells in Graves' hyperthyroidism and ophthalmopathy. This second study notes: Uncontrolled infection, other autoimmune disease, pregnancy or lactation barred patients from enrollment.

The starting material was peripheral blood mononuclear cells (PBMCs), obtained at new diagnosis, from a patient treated with antithyroid drugs. The TCR sequence derives from a woman between 25 and 40 years old with Graves disease. V and J are TRBV2 and TRBJ1-1, with D possibly being TRBD1 (5 bases). The CDR3 region has the DNA TGTGCCAGCAGTGAGAACCTAGCGGGGGGGGAAGCTGAAGCTTTCTTT. Protein: CASSENLAGGEAEAFF.